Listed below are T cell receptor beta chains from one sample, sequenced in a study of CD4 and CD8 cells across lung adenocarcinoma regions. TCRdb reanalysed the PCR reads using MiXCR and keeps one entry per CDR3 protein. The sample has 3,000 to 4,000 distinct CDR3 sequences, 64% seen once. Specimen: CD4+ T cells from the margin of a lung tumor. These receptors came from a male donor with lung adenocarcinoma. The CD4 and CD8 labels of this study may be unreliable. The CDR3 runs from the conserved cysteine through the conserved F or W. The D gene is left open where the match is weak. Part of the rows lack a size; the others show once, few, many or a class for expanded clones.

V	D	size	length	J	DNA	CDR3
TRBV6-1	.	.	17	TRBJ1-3	TGTGCCAGCAGCCGCGGCTTAGCCAGGAGCTCTGGAAACACCATATATTTT	CASSRGLARSSGNTIYF
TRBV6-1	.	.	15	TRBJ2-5	TGTGCCAGCAGTGATGGGGTTGGACAGCAAGAGACCCAGTACTTC	CASSDGVGQQETQYF
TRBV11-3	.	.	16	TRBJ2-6	TGTGCCAGCAGCTCCCTCGGCCCCTCTGGGGCCAACGTCCTGACTTTC	CASSSLGPSGANVLTF
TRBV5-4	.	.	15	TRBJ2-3	TGTGCCAGCAGCTCCCAGGGGGGCGGCACAGATACGCAGTATTTT	CASSSQGGGTDTQYF
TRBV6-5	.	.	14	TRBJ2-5	TGTGCCAGCAGTTTGGCCCAGGGGGCGGGGGAGCAGTACTTC	CASSLAQGAGEQYF
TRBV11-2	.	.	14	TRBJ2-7	TGTGCCAGCAGCTACGGCACAGGCGGGGTCGAGCAGTACTTC	CASSYGTGGVEQYF
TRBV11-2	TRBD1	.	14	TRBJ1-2	TGTGCCAGCAGCCTGTCCCAGGGGGGTTATGGCTACACCTTC	CASSLSQGGYGYTF
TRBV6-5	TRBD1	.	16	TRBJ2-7	TGTGCCAGCAGACTCGGGACAGGGAAAGGTTTGGACGAGCAGTACTTC	CASRLGTGKGLDEQYF
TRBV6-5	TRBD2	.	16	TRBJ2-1	TGTGCCAGCAGTTACATGGGACTAGCCAAGAGGAATGAGCAGTTCTTC	CASSYMGLAKRNEQFF
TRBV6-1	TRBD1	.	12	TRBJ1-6	TGTGCCAGCAGTCGCGGGGACAGGGCCCTCCACTTT	CASSRGDRALHF
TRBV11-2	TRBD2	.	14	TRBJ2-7	TGTGCCAGCAGGAGCGGGGCTGGAGCCTACGAGCAGTACTTC	CASRSGAGAYEQYF
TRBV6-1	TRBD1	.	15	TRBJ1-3	TGTGCCAGCAGACGGACAGGGAACTCTGGAAACACCGTATATTTT	CASRRTGNSGNTVYF
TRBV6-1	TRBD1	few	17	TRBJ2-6	TGTGCCAGCATACCTAGACAGGGGGCGGGAGGGGCCAACGTCCTGACTTTC	CASIPRQGAGGANVLTF
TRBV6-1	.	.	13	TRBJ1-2	TGTGCCAGCAGTCTCGCCAGGGGCAATGGCTACACCTTC	CASSLARGNGYTF
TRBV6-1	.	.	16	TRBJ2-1	TGTGCCAGCAGTGAAGCTCGAGGGTTCTCCTACAATGAGCAGTTCTTC	CASSEARGFSYNEQFF
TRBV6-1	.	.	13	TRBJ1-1	TGTGCCAGCAGTGAATGGGCAAATACTGAAGCTTTCTTT	CASSEWANTEAFF
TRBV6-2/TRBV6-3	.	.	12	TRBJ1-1	TGTGCCAGCAGAGACATTTGGACTGAAGCTTTCTTT	CASRDIWTEAFF
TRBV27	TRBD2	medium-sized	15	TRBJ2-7	TGTGCCAGCAGTTTAGGGGCGGGAGGGCCCGGCGAGCAGTACTTC	CASSLGAGGPGEQYF
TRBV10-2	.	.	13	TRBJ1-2	TGCGCCAGCAGTGATTTAGTAGGTGGCGGCTACACCTTC	CASSDLVGGGYTF
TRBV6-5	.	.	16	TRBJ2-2	TGTGCCAGCAGTTACGGGGCGGGACGACGTACCGGGGAGCTGTTTTTT	CASSYGAGRRTGELFF
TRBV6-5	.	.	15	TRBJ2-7	TGTGCCAGCCGTCACCCGGCAGGGCTTCCCTACGAGCAGTACTTC	CASRHPAGLPYEQYF
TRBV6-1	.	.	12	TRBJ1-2	TGTGCCAGCAGAGACAGTAACTATGGCTACACATTC	CASRDSNYGYTF
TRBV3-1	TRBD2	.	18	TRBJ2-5	TGTGCCAGCAGCCCCCCGACGAGTAGGCGGGGGGGGTCAGGGACCCAGTACTTC	CASSPPTSRRGGSGTQYF
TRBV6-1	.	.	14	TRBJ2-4	TGTGCCAGCAGTGAAGCGCTTCGGGGGTACATTCAGTACTTC	CASSEALRGYIQYF
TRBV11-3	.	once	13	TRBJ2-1	TGTGCCAGCAGCTCCCGGGCCTACAATGAGCAGTTCTTC	CASSSRAYNEQFF
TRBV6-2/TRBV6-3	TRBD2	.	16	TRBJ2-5	TGTGCCAGCGCGGGGGGCGGGGGACCTGGCCAAGATACCCAGTACTTC	CASAGGGGPGQDTQYF
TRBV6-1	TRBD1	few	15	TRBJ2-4	TGTGCCAGCAGTGCTCCCACGCCGGGACAGGGGTATCGATACTTC	CASSAPTPGQGYRYF
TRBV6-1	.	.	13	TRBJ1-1	TGTGCCAGCAAGAGCGGGGGGCACTCTGAAGCTTTCTTT	CASKSGGHSEAFF
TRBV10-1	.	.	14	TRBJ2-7	TGCGCCAGCCCCAAACGGCAGCAACCCTACGAGCAGTACTTC	CASPKRQQPYEQYF
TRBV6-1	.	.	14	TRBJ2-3	TGTGCCAGCAGTGAAGTTCTCGGGGCAGATACGCAGTATTTT	CASSEVLGADTQYF
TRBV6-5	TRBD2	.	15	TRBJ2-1	TGTGCCAGCAGTTACTCTAGCGGGGCCCTTGATGAGCAGTTCTTC	CASSYSSGALDEQFF
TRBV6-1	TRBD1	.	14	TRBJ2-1	TGTGCCAGCACCGCGGCAGGGGGAAGCAATGAGCAGTTCTTC	CASTAAGGSNEQFF
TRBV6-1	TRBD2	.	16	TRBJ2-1	TGTGCCAGCAGAAACCTAGCGGGAGGGTCCTACAATGAGCAGTTCTTC	CASRNLAGGSYNEQFF
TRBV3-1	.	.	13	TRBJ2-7	TGTGCCAGCAGCCTATCCGGACCGGGGGAGCAGTACTTC	CASSLSGPGEQYF
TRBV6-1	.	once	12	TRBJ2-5	TGTGCCAGCAGCCCACCGAGGGAGACCCAGTACTTC	CASSPPRETQYF
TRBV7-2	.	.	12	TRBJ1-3	TGTGCCAGCAGCCCCCGCTCGGGCACCATATATTTT	CASSPRSGTIYF
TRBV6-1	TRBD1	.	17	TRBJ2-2	TGTGCCAGCAGTGAAAGTGGGACAGGGGCCAACACCGGGGAGCTGTTTTTT	CASSESGTGANTGELFF
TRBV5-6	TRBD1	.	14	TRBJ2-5	TGTGCCAGCAGCCGAGGGACAGGGAGAGAGACCCAGTACTTC	CASSRGTGRETQYF
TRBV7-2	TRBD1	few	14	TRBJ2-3	TGTGCCAGCAGCTTAGATCAGGGGGCAGATACGCAGTATTTT	CASSLDQGADTQYF
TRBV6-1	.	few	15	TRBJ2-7	TGTGCCAGCAGTAGGGGGACACGGGGCGCCTACGAGCAGTACTTC	CASSRGTRGAYEQYF
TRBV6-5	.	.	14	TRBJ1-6	TGTGCCAGCAGTTACGATGGACAGCACTCACCCCTCCACTTT	CASSYDGQHSPLHF
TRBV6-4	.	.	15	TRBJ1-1	.	CASRKGQGATLKLSF
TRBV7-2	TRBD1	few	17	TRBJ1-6	TGTGCCAGCAGCTCACCACAGGGGTTCTCCTATAATTCACCCCTCCACTTT	CASSSPQGFSYNSPLHF
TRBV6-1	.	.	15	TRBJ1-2	TGTGCCAGCAGCGCCAGCGGCAGATCTAACTATGGCTACACCTTC	CASSASGRSNYGYTF